This entry lists 2 T cell receptor beta chains sequenced from one sample in a study of CD8 T cells in ankylosing spondylitis. Findings and limits, study-wide: The study identified a TCR beta motif of several highly homologous variants that appeared characteristic of ankylosing spondylitis blood.

TCRdb re-derived calls from the 5' RACE reads in MiXCR, one entry per CDR3 protein. Seen here are hundreds of thousands of distinct CDR3 sequences, approximately 12% observed once, and the top ten hold approximately 6.2%. For these TCRs, the target antigens are not known. What was sequenced was blood, either unsorted or a sorted T cell fraction (not recorded which). Receptor source: a male donor with ankylosing spondylitis.

V is TRBV20-1 and J is TRBJ2-6; D gene unclear. V was cut by 5 bases and J by 0 bases, with 5 bases left in between. The length of the CDR3 is 13 residues. CDR1 and CDR2 from the germline V gene are DFQATT and SNEGSKA (reference sequence). The CDR3 protein is CSAEYSGANVLTF. The DNA for the CDR3 is TGCAGTGCTGAGTACTCTGGGGCCAACGTCCTGACTTTC.

A few counts support this clonotype. V usage is TRBV20-1 and J usage is TRBJ2-2; 9 bases align to TRBD1. J was trimmed by 1 base and V by 2 bases; bases with no gene match: 17. The CDR3 covers 20 residues. CDR1 DFQATT and CDR2 SNEGSKA come from the germline V gene (reference sequence). CDR3 protein: CSARKLGGTGSFGNTGELFF. CDR3 DNA: TGCAGTGCTAGAAAGTTAGGTGGGACAGGGAGTTTTGGGAACACCGGGGAGCTGTTTTTT.